The 11 T cell receptor beta chains presented below share a single source sample, sequenced in a study of blood T cell repertoires in COVID-19. Only in-frame clones appear in the TCRdb table, and some are missing; sequencing was by immunoSEQ multiplex PCR. The table records approximately 280,000 clones, approximately 90% of them present only once. Sequencing was done on a sample of peripheral blood. These receptors were obtained from a man aged 40-49 years with acute or convalescent COVID-19.

This chain links TRBV18 with TRBJ2-7, with a weak D call TRBD1 (6 bases). The germline gives CDR1 KGHSH, CDR2 LQKENI. This CDR3 is 13 amino acids long. With 6 bases removed from V and 6 bases from J, the gap between germline ends came to 15 bases. CDR3 DNA: TGTGCCAGCTCGCCAATTCACAGGGCCGAGCAGTACTTC. Residues: CASSPIHRAEQYF.

The rearrangement uses TRBV6-1 and TRBJ1-4; 7 bases agree with TRBD1. V was clipped by 4 bases and J by 0 bases; unmatched bases: 5. The CDR3 has 16 amino acids. The germline V gene encodes CDR1 MNHNS and CDR2 SASEGT. CDR3 region: CASSGSGGATNEKLFF. The CDR3 DNA follows: TGTGCCAGCAGTGGGTCAGGGGGTGCAACTAATGAAAAACTGTTTTTT.

V gene TRBV27 combines with J gene TRBJ2-4; D is undetermined. Trimming shortened V by 4 bases and J by 2 bases, and 9 bases separated the two germline ends. CDR1 MNHEY and CDR2 SMNVEV come from the germline V gene (reference sequence). The CDR3 loop spans 14 amino acids. The DNA of the CDR3 is TGTGCCAGCAGTTCCCACATTACCAAAAACATTCAGTACTTC. Its translation: CASSSHITKNIQYF.

The chain is built from TRBV9 and TRBJ2-2; the match to TRBD1 covers 9 bases. The CDR3 spans 18 residues. The J segment lost 1 base and the V segment lost 5 bases, leaving 12 bases of the junction unmatched. CDR1 is SGDLS and CDR2 is YYNGEE in the germline V gene. The CDR3 sequence is CASSSTGGRAWNTGELFF. The CDR3 coding sequence is TGTGCCAGCAGTTCTACAGGGGGCAGGGCTTGGAACACCGGGGAGCTGTTTTTT.

This chain links TRBV19 with TRBJ1-3, with no clear D. This CDR3 comprises 16 residues. The germline CDR1 and CDR2 sequences are LNHDA and SQIVND (reference sequence). V lost 7 bases and J 0 bases, leaving 16 bases between the germline ends. The CDR3 sequence is CASTPQLGSSGNTIYF. The CDR3 DNA sequence: TGTGCCAGTACCCCCCAGCTTGGGAGCTCTGGAAACACCATATATTTT.

This chain connects TRBV3-1 (or the pseudogene TRBV3-2) to TRBJ1-2, with 7 bases matching TRBD1. Germline CDR1 reads LGHDT; CDR2 reads YNNKEL (reference sequence). This CDR3 is 14 amino acids long. Trimming removed 3 bases from V and 8 bases from J; junction bases left unmatched: 9. CDR3 DNA sequence: TGTGCCAGCAGCCATCACGGGACAGAAGGCGGCTACACCTTC. It is translated as CASSHHGTEGGYTF.

The gene calls are TRBV6-6 and TRBJ2-7; perhaps TRBD1 as D (5 bases). The CDR3 spans 12 residues. Per the germline V gene, CDR1 is MNHNY and CDR2 is SVGAGI (reference sequence). Trimming pared 7 bases from V and 0 bases from J, leaving 7 bases between. The CDR3: CASKGSSYEQYF. CDR3 DNA: TGTGCCAGCAAGGGGTCCTCCTACGAGCAGTACTTC.

The gene calls are TRBV29-1 and TRBJ1-1, with 7 nucleotides matching TRBD1. Germline V gene sequence: CDR1 SQVTM, CDR2 ANQGSEA. This CDR3 is built from 14 residues. V dropped 2 bases and J dropped 3; count of bases not matched to a gene: 6. The CDR3 here is CSVEKGAHHTEAFF. CDR3 in DNA: TGCAGCGTTGAAAAGGGGGCACATCACACTGAAGCTTTCTTT.

The V and J genes are TRBV19 and TRBJ2-1; 7 nucleotides align to TRBD2. Germline V CDR1 and CDR2: LNHDA, SQIVND (reference sequence). This CDR3 has 15 residues. Losses at the gene ends were 10 bases for V and 4 bases for J; bases not matched to a gene: 13. The CDR3 protein is CATTPGGSPYNEQFF. The CDR3 DNA reads TGTGCCACTACCCCCGGGGGGTCTCCTTACAATGAGCAGTTCTTC.

The rearrangement joins TRBV6-5 to TRBJ1-1, with TRBD1 identical over 12 bases. J gave up 11 bases and V 7 bases, and 14 bases lay outside the gene matches. CDR1 is MNHEY and CDR2 is SVGAGI in the germline V gene. The CDR3 is 15 residues long. The CDR3 sequence: CASTIGGQGANAAFF. CDR3 in DNA: TGTGCCAGCACAATCGGGGGACAGGGGGCGAATGCGGCTTTCTTT.

V is TRBV12-5 and J is TRBJ2-2; TRBD1 agrees at 7 bases. Trimming cost V 7 bases and J 5 bases; bases outside gene matches: 10. Germline CDR1 reads LGHNT; CDR2 reads FRNRAP. The CDR3 runs to 15 residues. CDR3 in amino acids: CASALRGPGTGELFF. Here the CDR3 DNA reads TGTGCTAGTGCTCTGAGGGGGCCCGGGACCGGGGAGCTGTTTTTT. The entire variable domain, with the rest obtained from reference TRBV12-5 and TRBJ2-2, is as follows: DARVTQTPRHKVTEMGQEVTMRCQPILGHNTVFWYRQTMMQGLELLAYFRNRAPLDDSGMPKDRFSAEMPDATLATLKIQPSEPRDSAVYFCASALRGPGTGELFFGEGSRLTVL.